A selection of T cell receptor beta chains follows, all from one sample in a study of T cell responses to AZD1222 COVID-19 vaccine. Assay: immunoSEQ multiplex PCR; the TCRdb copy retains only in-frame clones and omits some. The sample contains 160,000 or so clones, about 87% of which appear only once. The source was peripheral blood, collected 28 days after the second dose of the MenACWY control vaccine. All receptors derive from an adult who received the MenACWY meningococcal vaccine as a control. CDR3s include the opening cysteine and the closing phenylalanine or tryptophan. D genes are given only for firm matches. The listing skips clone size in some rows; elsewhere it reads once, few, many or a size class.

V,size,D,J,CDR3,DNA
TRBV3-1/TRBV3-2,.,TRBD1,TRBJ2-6,CASSQEDRAGANVLTF,TGTGCCAGCAGCCAAGAAGACAGGGCTGGGGCCAACGTCCTGACTTTC
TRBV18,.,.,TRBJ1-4,CASSPAGFGNEKLFF,TGTGCCAGCTCACCGGCAGGTTTCGGTAATGAAAAACTGTTTTTT
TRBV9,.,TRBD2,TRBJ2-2,CASRPASGIYTGELFF,TGTGCCAGCCGACCGGCTAGCGGGATTTACACCGGGGAGCTGTTTTTT
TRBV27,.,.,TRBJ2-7,CASSWASRSQGYEQYF,TGTGCCAGCAGTTGGGCCTCCAGATCACAGGGCTACGAGCAGTACTTC
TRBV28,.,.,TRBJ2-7,CASSNRGRQYF,TGTGCCAGCAGTAACCGAGGGCGGCAGTACTTC
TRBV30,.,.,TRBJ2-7,CAWARGHGPSEQYF,TGTGCCTGGGCTCGGGGACACGGACCCTCCGAGCAGTACTTC
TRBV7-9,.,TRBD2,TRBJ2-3,CASSLARVAGDTQYF,TGTGCCAGCAGCTTAGCGAGGGTAGCGGGAGATACGCAGTATTTT
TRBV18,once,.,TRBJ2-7,CASSPLDQIPSYEQYF,TGTGCCAGCTCACCCCTAGACCAGATCCCATCCTACGAGCAGTACTTC
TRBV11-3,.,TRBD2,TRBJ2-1,CASSLDAGGGGEQFF,TGTGCCAGCAGCTTAGATGCGGGAGGGGGCGGTGAGCAGTTCTTC
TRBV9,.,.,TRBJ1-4,CASAGDTEEKLFF,TGTGCCAGCGCAGGAGATACCGAGGAAAAACTGTTTTTT
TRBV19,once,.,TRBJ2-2,CASSITTGTGELFF,TGTGCCAGTAGTATCACGACTGGAACCGGGGAGCTGTTTTTT
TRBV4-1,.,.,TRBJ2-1,CASSQGVLRTASYNEQFF,TGCGCCAGCAGCCAAGGCGTGTTAAGGACGGCCTCCTACAATGAGCAGTTCTTC
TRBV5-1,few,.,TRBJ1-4,CASSLAAGVDEKLFF,TGCGCCAGCAGCTTGGCTGCGGGGGTAGACGAAAAACTGTTTTTT
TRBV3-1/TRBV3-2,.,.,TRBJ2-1,CASSQGSPRETKGQFF,TGTGCCAGCAGCCAAGGAAGCCCCCGAGAAACTAAAGGGCAGTTCTTC
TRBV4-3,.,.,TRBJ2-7,CASSPAERGDEQYF,TGCGCCAGCAGCCCCGCTGAAAGGGGGGACGAGCAGTACTTC
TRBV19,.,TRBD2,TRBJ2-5,CASSTRTSTGETQYF,TGTGCCAGTAGTACGCGGACTAGCACGGGTGAGACCCAGTACTTC
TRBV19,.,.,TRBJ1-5,CASRDRNNQPQHF,TGTGCCAGTAGGGACAGAAACAATCAGCCCCAGCATTTT
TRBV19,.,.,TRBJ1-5,CASRASNQPQHF,TGTGCCAGTAGAGCTAGCAATCAGCCCCAGCATTTT
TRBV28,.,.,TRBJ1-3,CASSLGAVGGNTIYF,TGTGCCAGCAGTTTGGGGGCAGTCGGAGGAAACACCATATATTTT
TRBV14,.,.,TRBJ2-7,CASSLGFPPAYEQYF,TGTGCCAGCAGCCTCGGATTCCCCCCAGCCTACGAGCAGTACTTC
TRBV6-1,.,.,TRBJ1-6,CASSEVRGQTNSPLHF,TGTGCCAGCAGTGAAGTCCGCGGACAGACAAATTCACCCCTCCACTTT
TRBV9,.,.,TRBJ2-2,CASSVGGDGTGELFF,TGTGCCAGCAGCGTAGGAGGGGACGGCACCGGGGAGCTGTTTTTT
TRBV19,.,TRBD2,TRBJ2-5,CATNGLGPHRRETQYF,TGTGCCACAAATGGACTAGGGCCTCATCGGAGAGAGACCCAGTACTTC
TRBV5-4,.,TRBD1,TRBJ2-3,CASSSQTGHTQYF,TGTGCCAGCAGCTCGCAGACAGGGCATACGCAGTATTTT
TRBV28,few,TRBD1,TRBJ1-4,CASLPGTDQKLFF,TGTGCCAGCCTCCCGGGGACAGACCAAAAACTGTTTTTT
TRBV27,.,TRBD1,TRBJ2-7,CASSGDRASSYEQYF,TGTGCCAGCAGTGGGGACAGGGCGAGCTCCTACGAGCAGTACTTC